The rows below give T cell receptor beta chains drawn from one sample of a study of shared clonotypes between healthy human individuals. Assay used: immunoSEQ multiplex PCR; TCRdb lists only in-frame clones, some missing. In the table there are 2 million to 2.5 million clones, roughly 95% of which are singletons. The sequenced sample was naive CD4+ T cells sorted from blood. All receptors derive from a man aged 18 to 35 in good health. Each CDR3 is given with its conserved first and last residue. Fields, in order: J gene, V gene, clone size, D gene, CDR3 length, CDR3 protein, CDR3 DNA. D genes are given only for firm matches. Only some rows state a clone size, as once, few, many or a class for expanded clones.

>TRBJ1-3|TRBV28|once|-|14
CASSSRGGGNTIYF
TGTGCCAGCAGTTCCCGAGGGGGGGGAAACACCATATATTTT
>TRBJ2-7|TRBV4-3|-|-|17
CASSQDVGLAHSYEQYF
TGCGCCAGCAGCCAAGATGTAGGGCTAGCGCACTCCTACGAGCAGTACTTC
>TRBJ1-6|TRBV7-9|-|-|16
CASSLGSSSYNSPLHF
TGTGCCAGCAGCTTAGGCTCAAGCTCCTATAATTCACCCCTCCACTTT
>TRBJ2-1|TRBV6-6|-|TRBD1|14
CASSFRTGLNEQFF
TGTGCCAGCAGTTTTCGGACAGGGCTCAATGAGCAGTTCTTC
>TRBJ2-1|TRBV30|-|TRBD2|13
CAWKREEVDEQFF
TGTGCCTGGAAGCGGGAAGAGGTAGATGAGCAGTTCTTC
>TRBJ1-4|TRBV4-1|-|-|16
CASTLSVGDLFEKLFF
TGCGCCAGCACCCTGTCTGTAGGGGATTTATTTGAAAAACTGTTTTTT
>TRBJ2-7|TRBV2|-|-|14
CASSGSVGEYEQYF
TGTGCCAGCTCTGGGTCTGTCGGGGAGTACGAGCAGTACTTC
>TRBJ2-5|TRBV4-1|-|TRBD1|14
CASSSGTGGKTQYF
TGCGCCAGCAGCTCCGGGACAGGGGGGAAGACCCAGTACTTC
>TRBJ1-4|TRBV7-6|-|-|15
CASSLGTALNEKLFF
TGTGCCAGCAGCTTAGGGACAGCCCTAAATGAAAAACTGTTTTTT
>TRBJ2-3|TRBV5-4|once|TRBD2|16
CASSPPGLAGTDTQYF
TGTGCCAGCAGCCCCCCCGGGCTAGCGGGCACAGATACGCAGTATTTT
>TRBJ2-2|TRBV5-1|-|-|14
CASSQGTNTGELFF
TGCGCCAGCAGTCAGGGCACGAACACCGGGGAGCTGTTTTTT
>TRBJ2-7|TRBV28|-|-|13
CASRLGISYEQYF
TGTGCCAGCAGATTAGGTATCTCCTACGAGCAGTACTTC
>TRBJ2-7|TRBV28|-|-|15
CASSIVRSLSYEQYF
TGTGCCAGCAGCATCGTGAGAAGCCTTTCCTACGAGCAGTACTTC
>TRBJ1-5|TRBV28|-|-|16
CASSLGADNVIQPQHF
TGTGCCAGCAGTTTAGGGGCCGACAATGTGATTCAGCCCCAGCATTTT
>TRBJ1-2|TRBV27|-|-|12
CASRSQYYGYTF
TGTGCCAGCAGAAGTCAGTACTATGGCTACACCTTC
>TRBJ1-1|TRBV6-5|-|TRBD1|13
CASSRRDRAEAFF
TGTGCCAGCAGTAGAAGGGACAGGGCTGAAGCTTTCTTT
>TRBJ2-7|TRBV5-1|-|TRBD1|16
CASSPAGQGGMLEQYF
TGCGCCAGCAGCCCGGCCGGACAGGGGGGGATGTTGGAGCAGTACTTC
>TRBJ2-3|TRBV9|-|-|14
CASSVAGSTDTQYF
TGTGCCAGCAGCGTAGCCGGGAGCACAGATACGCAGTATTTT
>TRBJ2-3|TRBV30|-|TRBD1|16
CACRLRDSYRTDTQYF
TGTGCCTGCCGTCTCCGGGACAGCTACCGCACAGATACGCAGTATTTT
>TRBJ2-3|TRBV10-3|few|-|14
CAISESGGTDTQYF
TGTGCCATCAGTGAGTCGGGCGGCACAGATACGCAGTATTTT
>TRBJ1-2|TRBV2|-|-|14
CASRYSPTNYGYTF
TGTGCCAGCAGGTACAGTCCTACTAACTATGGCTACACCTTC
>TRBJ1-3|TRBV5-5|-|-|14
CASSYDMSSDTIYF
TGTGCCAGCAGCTACGACATGAGTAGTGACACCATATATTTT
>TRBJ2-3|TRBV10-3|-|-|12
CATKDSTDTQYF
TGTGCCACCAAAGATAGCACAGATACGCAGTATTTT
>TRBJ1-4|TRBV18|-|-|14
CASSPPARGEKLFF
TGTGCCAGCTCACCACCGGCCAGAGGTGAAAAACTGTTTTTT
>TRBJ2-5|TRBV9|-|-|15
CASSVEAGVGETQYF
TGTGCCAGCAGCGTAGAGGCAGGGGTTGGGGAGACCCAGTACTTC
>TRBJ2-5|TRBV7-8|-|TRBD2|14
CASSLAGAAETQYF
TGTGCCAGCAGTCTAGCGGGGGCTGCGGAGACCCAGTACTTC
>TRBJ1-1|TRBV5-1|-|-|14
CASSLDGANTEAFF
TGCGCCAGCAGCTTGGACGGCGCGAACACTGAAGCTTTCTTT
>TRBJ2-2|TRBV5-1|-|TRBD2|15
CASGLTSGSPGELFF
TGCGCCAGCGGGCTGACTAGCGGGAGCCCCGGGGAGCTGTTTTTT
>TRBJ2-3|TRBV7-6|-|-|15
CASSLREAYTDTQYF
TGTGCCAGCAGCTTAAGGGAGGCCTACACAGATACGCAGTATTTT
>TRBJ2-3|TRBV5-1|once|-|16
CASTTEPRGGTDTQYF
TGCGCCAGCACCACTGAACCGAGAGGGGGCACAGATACGCAGTATTTT
>TRBJ2-7|TRBV7-2|-|-|13
CASSLEVFYEQYF
TGTGCCAGCAGCTTAGAGGTGTTCTACGAGCAGTACTTC
>TRBJ1-5|TRBV2|-|-|13
CASSVDSNQPQHF
TGTGCCAGCAGTGTGGACAGCAATCAGCCCCAGCATTTT
>TRBJ2-1|TRBV12-5|-|-|15
CASGLVVERSIKQFF
TGTGCTAGTGGTTTGGTAGTAGAGCGAAGCATCAAGCAGTTCTTC
>TRBJ2-7|TRBV19|-|-|13
CASSIFPEGEQYF
TGTGCCAGTAGTATCTTTCCCGAAGGCGAGCAGTACTTC
>TRBJ1-3|TRBV5-6|-|-|16
CASSRGIQSSGNTIYF
TGTGCCAGCAGTCGAGGGATCCAGAGCTCTGGAAACACCATATATTTT